This T cell receptor beta chain is drawn from a study of breast tumors, draining lymph nodes, adjacent tissues. Each CDR3 protein is one row after TCRdb ran MiXCR on the multiplex PCR reads. The sample has about 140,000 distinct CDR3 sequences; approximately 30% are singletons. Axillary draining lymph nodes of breast cancer patients supplied the node samples. This clonotype was seen repeatedly, ten times or more. The target antigen is unknown. The study, taken as a whole, reports: Compared with lymph nodes, tumors were less diverse; compared with nontumor tissue, more. Tumor T cell lymph node origin was a supported hypothesis, not proven.

Trimming pared 5 bases from V and 0 bases from J, leaving 10 bases between. The length of the CDR3 is 14 residues. Germline V gives CDR1 SGHTA, CDR2 FQGTGA. The sequenced material came from axillary lymph node tissue. The receptor was isolated from a female donor with breast cancer. Some clones in this sample may be carry-over from other donors' samples. This sequence joins TRBV7-3 and TRBJ2-5; a possible D gene is TRBD1 (6 bases). The CDR3 reads CASSLGGYQETQYF. The CDR3 region has the DNA TGTGCCAGCAGCCTAGGGGGTTACCAAGAGACCCAGTACTTC.